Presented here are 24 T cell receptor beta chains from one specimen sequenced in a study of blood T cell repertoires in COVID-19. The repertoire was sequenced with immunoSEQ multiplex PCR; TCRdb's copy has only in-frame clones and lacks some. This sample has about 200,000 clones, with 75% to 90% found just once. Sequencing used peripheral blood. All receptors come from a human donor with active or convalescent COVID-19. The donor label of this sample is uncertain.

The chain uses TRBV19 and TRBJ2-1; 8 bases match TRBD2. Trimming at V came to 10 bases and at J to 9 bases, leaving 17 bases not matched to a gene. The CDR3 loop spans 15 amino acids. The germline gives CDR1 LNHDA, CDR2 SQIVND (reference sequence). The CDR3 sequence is CATRSGGPLGGEQFF. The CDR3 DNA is TGTGCCACGCGGTCGGGGGGGCCTTTGGGAGGTGAGCAGTTCTTC. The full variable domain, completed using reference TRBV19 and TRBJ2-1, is DGGITQSPKYLFRKEGQNVTLSCEQNLNHDAMYWYRQDPGQGLRLIYYSQIVNDFQKGDIAEGYSVSREKKESFPLTVTSAQKNPTAFYLCATRSGGPLGGEQFFGPGTRLTVL.

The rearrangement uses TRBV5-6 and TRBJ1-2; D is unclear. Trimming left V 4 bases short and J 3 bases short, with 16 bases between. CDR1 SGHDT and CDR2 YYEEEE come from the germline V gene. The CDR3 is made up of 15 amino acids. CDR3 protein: CASSRAGRGDYGYTF. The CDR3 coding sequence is TGTGCCAGCAGCAGGGCCGGGCGGGGTGACTATGGCTACACCTTC.

CDR3 sequence (DNA): TGTGCCAGCAGCGTAGCTCCCTGGACTAGCGGGGGGGCCGGAGAAGAGACCCAGTACTTC. Translated, it gives CASSVAPWTSGGAGEETQYF. The chain recombines TRBV9 with TRBJ2-5, with 15 positions matching TRBD2. The germline CDR1 and CDR2 sequences are SGDLS and YYNGEE. The CDR3 runs 20 residues. V lost 0 bases to trimming and J lost 3 bases; unmatched junction nucleotides: 12.

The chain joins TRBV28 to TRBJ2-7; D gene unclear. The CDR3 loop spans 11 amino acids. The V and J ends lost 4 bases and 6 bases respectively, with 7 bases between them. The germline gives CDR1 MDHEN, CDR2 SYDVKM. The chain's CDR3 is CASSSVAEQYF. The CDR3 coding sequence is TGTGCCAGCAGTTCCGTAGCCGAGCAGTACTTC.

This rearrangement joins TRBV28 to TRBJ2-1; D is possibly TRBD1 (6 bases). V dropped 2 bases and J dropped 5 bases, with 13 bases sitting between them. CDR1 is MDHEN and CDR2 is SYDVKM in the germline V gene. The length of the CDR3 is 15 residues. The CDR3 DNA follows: TGTGCCAGCAGTTTAATCAGGGGCCTCCACAATGAGCAGTTCTTC. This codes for CASSLIRGLHNEQFF.

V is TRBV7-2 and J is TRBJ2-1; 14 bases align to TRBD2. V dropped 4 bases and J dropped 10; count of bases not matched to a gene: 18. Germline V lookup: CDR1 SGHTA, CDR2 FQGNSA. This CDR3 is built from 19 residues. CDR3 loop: CASSSGLAGALGSLGEQFF. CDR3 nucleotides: TGTGCCAGCAGCTCGGGACTAGCGGGAGCCCTCGGATCACTGGGGGAGCAGTTCTTC.

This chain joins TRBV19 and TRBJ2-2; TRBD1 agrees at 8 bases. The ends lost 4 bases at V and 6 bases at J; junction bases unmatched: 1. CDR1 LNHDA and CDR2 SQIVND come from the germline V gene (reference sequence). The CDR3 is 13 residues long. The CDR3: CASSTQGAGELFF. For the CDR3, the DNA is TGTGCCAGTAGTACACAGGGGGCCGGGGAGCTGTTTTTT.

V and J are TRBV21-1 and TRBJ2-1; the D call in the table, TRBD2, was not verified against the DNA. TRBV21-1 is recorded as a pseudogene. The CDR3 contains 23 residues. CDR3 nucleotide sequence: TGTGCCAGCAGCAAAGAAGGCGACGGGGCGAAATCTAGCGGGAGATCATCCTACAATGAGCAGTTCTTC. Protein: CASSKEGDGAKSSGRSSYNEQFF.

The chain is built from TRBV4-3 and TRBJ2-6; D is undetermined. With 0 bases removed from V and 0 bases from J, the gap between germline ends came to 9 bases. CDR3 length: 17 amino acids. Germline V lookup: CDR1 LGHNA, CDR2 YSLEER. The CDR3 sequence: CASSQEGVSSGANVLTF. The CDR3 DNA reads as TGCGCCAGCAGCCAAGAAGGAGTCTCCTCTGGGGCCAACGTCCTGACTTTC.

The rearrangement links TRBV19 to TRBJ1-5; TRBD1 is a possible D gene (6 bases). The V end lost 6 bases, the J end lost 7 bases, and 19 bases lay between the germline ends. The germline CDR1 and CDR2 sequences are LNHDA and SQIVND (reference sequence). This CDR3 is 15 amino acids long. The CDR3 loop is CASSSLGGRRQPQHF. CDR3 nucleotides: TGTGCCAGTAGCTCTCTGGGGGGGCGGCGGCAGCCCCAGCATTTT. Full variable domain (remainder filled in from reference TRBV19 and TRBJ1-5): DGGITQSPKYLFRKEGQNVTLSCEQNLNHDAMYWYRQDPGQGLRLIYYSQIVNDFQKGDIAEGYSVSREKKESFPLTVTSAQKNPTAFYLCASSSLGGRRQPQHFGDGTRLSIL.

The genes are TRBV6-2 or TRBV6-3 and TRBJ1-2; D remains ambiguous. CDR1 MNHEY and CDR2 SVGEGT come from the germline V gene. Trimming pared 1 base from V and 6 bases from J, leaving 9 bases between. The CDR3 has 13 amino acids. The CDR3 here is CASSYLAVDGYTF. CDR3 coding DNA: TGTGCCAGCAGTTACTTGGCAGTGGATGGCTACACCTTC.

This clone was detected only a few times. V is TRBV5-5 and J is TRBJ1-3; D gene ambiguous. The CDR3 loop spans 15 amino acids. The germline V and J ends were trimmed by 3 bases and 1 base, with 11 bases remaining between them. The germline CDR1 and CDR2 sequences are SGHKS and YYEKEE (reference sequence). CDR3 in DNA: TGTGCCAGCAGCTCCGCCCCAGGTTCTGGAAACACCATATATTTT. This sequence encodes CASSSAPGSGNTIYF. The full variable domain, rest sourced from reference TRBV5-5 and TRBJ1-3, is DAGVTQSPTHLIKTRGQQVTLRCSPISGHKSVSWYQQVLGQGPQFIFQYYEKEERGRGNFPDRFSARQFPNYSSELNVNALLLGDSALYLCASSSAPGSGNTIYFGEGSWLTVV.

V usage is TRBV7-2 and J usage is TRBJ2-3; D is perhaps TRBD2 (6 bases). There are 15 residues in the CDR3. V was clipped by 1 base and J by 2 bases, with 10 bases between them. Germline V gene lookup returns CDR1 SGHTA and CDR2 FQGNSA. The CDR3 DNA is TGTGCCAGCAGCTTAGGACGGGGGTACACAGATACGCAGTATTTT. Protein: CASSLGRGYTDTQYF.

CDR3: CASSLGGRGIGDTQYF. CDR3 nucleotide sequence: TGTGCCAGCAGCTTAGGGGGACGGGGGATAGGGGATACGCAGTATTTT. The chain has TRBV7-2 and TRBJ2-3; the D gene is possibly TRBD2 (6 bases). V lost 1 base, J lost 6 bases, and 17 bases lay in between. This CDR3 has 16 residues. The germline V gene encodes CDR1 SGHTA and CDR2 FQGNSA.

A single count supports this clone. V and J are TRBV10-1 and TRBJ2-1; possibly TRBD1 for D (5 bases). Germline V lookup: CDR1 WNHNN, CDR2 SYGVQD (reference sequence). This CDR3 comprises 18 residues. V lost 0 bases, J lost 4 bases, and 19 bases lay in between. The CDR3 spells CASSESGRVYTRYNEQFF. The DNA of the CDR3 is TGCGCCAGCAGTGAGTCCGGCAGGGTTTACACCAGATACAATGAGCAGTTCTTC.

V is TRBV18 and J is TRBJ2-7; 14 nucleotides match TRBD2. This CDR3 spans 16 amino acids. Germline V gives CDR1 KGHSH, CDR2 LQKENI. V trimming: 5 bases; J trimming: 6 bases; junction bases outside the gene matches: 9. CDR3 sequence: CASSGGLAGAHGEQYF. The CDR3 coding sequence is TGTGCCAGCTCAGGGGGACTAGCGGGGGCCCACGGCGAGCAGTACTTC.

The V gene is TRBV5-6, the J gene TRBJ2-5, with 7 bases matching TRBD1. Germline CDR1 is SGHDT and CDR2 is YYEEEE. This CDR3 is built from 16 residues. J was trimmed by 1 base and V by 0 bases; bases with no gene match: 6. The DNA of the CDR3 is TGTGCCAGCAGCTTGGCGACAGGGACCCTCCAAGAGACCCAGTACTTC. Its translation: CASSLATGTLQETQYF.

As DNA, the CDR3 is TGTGCCACCAACCGGGACAGGACATCGGGCTACACCTTC. Translated, it gives CATNRDRTSGYTF. This chain uses TRBV10-3 with TRBJ1-2; 8 nucleotides align to TRBD1. CDR3 size: 13 residues. With V trimmed by 10 bases and J by 8 bases, 12 bases remained unmatched. Per germline, CDR1 ENHRY and CDR2 SYGVKD.

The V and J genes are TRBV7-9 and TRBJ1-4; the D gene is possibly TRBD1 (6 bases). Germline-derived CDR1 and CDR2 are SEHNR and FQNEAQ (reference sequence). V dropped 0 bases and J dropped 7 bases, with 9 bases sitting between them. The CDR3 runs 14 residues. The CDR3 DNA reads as TGTGCCAGCAGCTTAGCCCGACAGGCTGAAAAACTGTTTTTT. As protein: CASSLARQAEKLFF.

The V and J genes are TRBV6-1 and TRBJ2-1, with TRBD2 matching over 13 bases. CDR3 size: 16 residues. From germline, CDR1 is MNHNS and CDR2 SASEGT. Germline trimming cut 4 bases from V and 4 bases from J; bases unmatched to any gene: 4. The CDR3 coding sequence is TGTGCCAGCAGTGTACTAGCGGGAGGGCAATACAATGAGCAGTTCTTC. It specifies CASSVLAGGQYNEQFF.

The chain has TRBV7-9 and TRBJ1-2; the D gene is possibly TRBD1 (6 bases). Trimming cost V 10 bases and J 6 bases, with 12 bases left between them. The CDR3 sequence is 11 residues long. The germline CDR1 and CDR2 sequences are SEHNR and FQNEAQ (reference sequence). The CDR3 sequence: CATPGGNGYTF. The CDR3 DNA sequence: TGTGCCACCCCGGGGGGCAATGGCTACACCTTC.

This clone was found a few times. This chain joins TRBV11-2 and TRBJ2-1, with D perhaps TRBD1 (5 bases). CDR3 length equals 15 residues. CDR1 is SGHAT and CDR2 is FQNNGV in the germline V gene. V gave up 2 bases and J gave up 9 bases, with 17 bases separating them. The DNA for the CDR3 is TGTGCCAGCAGCTTACCTTCGGGCAGGGCTATTGAGCAGTTCTTC. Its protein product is CASSLPSGRAIEQFF.

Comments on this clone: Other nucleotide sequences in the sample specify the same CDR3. The CDR3 region is CASSSAETQYF. The DNA of the CDR3 is TGTGCCAGCAGTTCAGCGGAGACCCAGTACTTC. V gene TRBV2 combines with J gene TRBJ2-5, with D unresolved. Trimming shortened V by 5 bases and J by 5 bases, and 6 bases separated the two germline ends. Looked up from germline, CDR1 is SNHLY and CDR2 is FYNNEI. CDR3 length: 11 residues.

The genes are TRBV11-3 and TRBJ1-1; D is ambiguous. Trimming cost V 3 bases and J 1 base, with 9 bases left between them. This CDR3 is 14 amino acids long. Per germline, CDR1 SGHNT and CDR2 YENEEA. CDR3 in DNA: TGTGCCAGCAGCTTTTCCCGCGGGAACACTGAAGCTTTCTTT. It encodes CASSFSRGNTEAFF. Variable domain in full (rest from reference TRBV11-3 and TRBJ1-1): EAGVVQSPRYKIIEKKQPVAFWCNPISGHNTLYWYLQNLGQGPELLIRYENEEAVDDSQLPKDRFSAERLKGVDSTLKIQPAELGDSAVYLCASSFSRGNTEAFFGQGTRLTVV.